One and the same sample provided the 26 T cell receptor beta chains below, sequenced in a study of technical replicates of blood from a few donors. Here immunoSEQ multiplex PCR was the method, and the copy in TCRdb shows in-frame clones only, minus some. The sample lists about 83,000 clones, about 93% occurring once. Sequenced: T cells isolated from PBMCs. The source of these receptors is a human donor in good health.

The chain combines TRBV5-4 with TRBJ2-7; 9 bases fit TRBD2. Losses at the gene ends were 0 bases for V and 2 bases for J; bases not matched to a gene: 0. The CDR3 loop spans 14 amino acids. Germline CDR1 reads SGHNT; CDR2 reads YYREEE (reference sequence). CDR3 DNA: TGTGCCAGCAGCTTGGGCGGGAGGGCCTACGAGCAGTACTTC. Amino acids: CASSLGGRAYEQYF.

This chain joins TRBV18 and TRBJ1-1; D uncertain. V dropped 0 bases and J dropped 2 bases, with 13 bases sitting between them. The CDR3 is 16 amino acids. CDR1 is KGHSH, CDR2 LQKENI, per germline. The CDR3 nucleotides are TGTGCCAGCTCACCACCGGGCGGACGGGGTAACACTGAAGCTTTCTTT. It translates to CASSPPGGRGNTEAFF.

The gene calls are TRBV4-1 and TRBJ2-3; D is uncertain. Trimming left V 0 bases short and J 6 bases short, with 7 bases between. Germline V CDR1 and CDR2: MGHRA, YSYEKL. This CDR3 contains 13 residues. This CDR3 reads CASSQDPRDTQYF. As DNA, the CDR3 is TGCGCCAGCAGCCAAGATCCGAGGGATACGCAGTATTTT.

The rearrangement links TRBV6-1 to TRBJ1-2; D uncertain. The V and J ends lost 7 bases and 4 bases respectively, with 16 bases between them. This CDR3 has 14 amino acids. From germline, CDR1 is MNHNS and CDR2 SASEGT. The CDR3: CASTEAGWVYGYTF. The CDR3, as DNA: TGTGCCAGCACCGAGGCGGGGTGGGTCTATGGCTACACCTTC.

The chain has TRBV7-8 and TRBJ2-1, with D unclear. The CDR3 length is 14 residues. Trimming removed 7 bases at V and 4 bases at J, with 14 bases between. Germline CDR1 is SGHVS and CDR2 is FQNEAQ. CDR3 DNA: TGTGCCAGCACCCAGTCCAGTCTGTACAATGAGCAGTTCTTC. Its protein is CASTQSSLYNEQFF.

The rearrangement joins TRBV6-6 to TRBJ1-1, with 8 bases lining up with TRBD1. The CDR3 runs 12 residues. Germline-derived CDR1 and CDR2 are MNHNY and SVGAGI (reference sequence). Losses at the gene ends were 7 bases for V and 8 bases for J; bases not matched to a gene: 6. The CDR3 DNA is TGTGCCAGCAACAACCGGGACAGGGAAGCTTTCTTT. Amino acids: CASNNRDREAFF.

This rearrangement joins TRBV29-1 to TRBJ1-2; possibly TRBD1 for D (6 bases). The CDR3 runs 13 residues. The V and J ends lost 4 bases and 5 bases respectively, with 14 bases between them. Germline V gives CDR1 SQVTM, CDR2 ANQGSEA. CDR3 DNA: TGCAGCGTTGTGGGCTCAGGGGTATATGGCTACACCTTC. This sequence encodes CSVVGSGVYGYTF.

CDR3 sequence reads: CASSSQGISYEQYF. Written as DNA, the CDR3 is TGTGCCAGCAGTTCACAGGGGATCTCCTACGAGCAGTACTTC. The chain joins TRBV7-9 to TRBJ2-7; 7 bases match TRBD1. In germline, CDR1 is SEHNR, CDR2 FQNEAQ (reference sequence). Trimming removed 6 bases from V and 0 bases from J; junction bases left unmatched: 5. The CDR3 has 14 amino acids.

The chain has TRBV4-1 and TRBJ1-2; a weak D match, TRBD1 (6 bases). V shed 2 bases and J shed 7 bases, with 14 bases lying between them. The germline V gene encodes CDR1 MGHRA and CDR2 YSYEKL. The CDR3 runs to 14 residues. The CDR3 region has the DNA TGCGCCAGCAGCCAATTCCAGGGGCTCGGTGGCTACACCTTC. Protein: CASSQFQGLGGYTF.

V usage is TRBV5-1 and J usage is TRBJ1-2; perhaps TRBD1 as D (6 bases). The ends were cut back, 2 bases at V and 6 bases at J, with 8 bases in the middle. The CDR3 runs 12 residues. Germline V CDR1 and CDR2: SGHRS, YFSETQ. Written as DNA, the CDR3 is TGCGCCAGCAGCTTCCAGGGGAATGGCTACACCTTC. Protein: CASSFQGNGYTF.

This chain uses TRBV6-4 with TRBJ1-1, with D tentatively TRBD1 (6 bases). Germline loops: CDR1 MRHNA, CDR2 SNTAGT. The CDR3 has 13 amino acids. Trimming shortened V by 6 bases and J by 5 bases, and 13 bases separated the two germline ends. CDR3 sequence reads: CASSPEGGTEAFF. CDR3 coding DNA: TGTGCCAGCAGCCCCGAAGGGGGAACTGAAGCTTTCTTT.

The chain carries TRBV7-9 and TRBJ1-1; D possibly corresponds to TRBD1 (5 bases). This CDR3 comprises 13 residues. V was clipped by 6 bases and J by 0 bases, with 8 bases between them. Per germline, CDR1 SEHNR and CDR2 FQNEAQ (reference sequence). CDR3 in amino acids: CASSSGMNTEAFF. The CDR3 coding sequence is TGTGCCAGCAGTTCAGGGATGAACACTGAAGCTTTCTTT.

In this sample, this clone turned up once. V gene TRBV7-9 combines with J gene TRBJ1-1; D ambiguous. This CDR3 spans 14 amino acids. Germline V gene lookup returns CDR1 SEHNR and CDR2 FQNEAQ (reference sequence). V shed 5 bases and J shed 0 bases, with 10 bases lying between them. The CDR3 coding sequence is TGTGCCAGCAGCCCCCGAGGAGTGAACACTGAAGCTTTCTTT. Its translation is CASSPRGVNTEAFF.

The DNA for the CDR3 is TGCGCCAGCAGCTCAACCGGGTCTAGCTCCTACGAGCAGTACTTC. This gives the protein CASSSTGSSSYEQYF. This rearrangement joins TRBV5-1 to TRBJ2-7; D gene ambiguous. Trimming removed 3 bases from V and 0 bases from J, with 13 bases in between. In germline, CDR1 is SGHRS, CDR2 YFSETQ. This CDR3 is 15 amino acids long.

This chain joins TRBV14 and TRBJ2-7; 12 bases agree with TRBD2. V shed 4 bases, J shed 2 bases, and the junction held 6 bases outside the gene matches. This CDR3 spans 16 amino acids. CDR1 is SGHDN and CDR2 is FVKESK in the germline V gene. Here the CDR3 DNA reads TGTGCCAGCAGCCGCGGACTAGCGGGACTCGCCTACGAGCAGTACTTC. It yields the protein CASSRGLAGLAYEQYF.

J is TRBJ1-2 and V is TRBV18; maybe TRBD1 (5 bases). The germline V and J ends were trimmed by 0 bases and 8 bases, with 10 bases remaining between them. Germline V gene data show CDR1 as KGHSH and CDR2 as LQKENI. This CDR3 spans 13 amino acids. CDR3: CASSPPYGGGYTF. DNA for the CDR3: TGTGCCAGCTCACCACCGTACGGGGGGGGCTACACCTTC.

The V gene is TRBV4-1, the J gene TRBJ2-7, with D perhaps TRBD1 (5 bases). Trimming pared 4 bases from V and 2 bases from J, leaving 9 bases between. This CDR3 is built from 13 residues. The V gene's germline CDR1 is MGHRA and CDR2 YSYEKL. CDR3 nucleotides: TGCGCCAGCAGCCCAGAGACAGCCTACGAGCAGTACTTC. Translating gives CASSPETAYEQYF.

The chain couples TRBV6-5 to TRBJ2-2; a weak D match, TRBD2 (5 bases). Germline V gives CDR1 MNHEY, CDR2 SVGAGI. CDR3 length: 15 residues. Trimming pared 0 bases from V and 7 bases from J, leaving 12 bases between. CDR3 coding DNA: TGTGCCAGCAGTTACTCGCGGGTGGTAATCGGGGAGCTGTTTTTT. As protein: CASSYSRVVIGELFF.

The V and J genes are TRBV7-9 and TRBJ1-1; D not certain. There are 14 residues in the CDR3. The ends were cut back, 5 bases at V and 3 bases at J, with 13 bases in the middle. Germline CDR1 is SEHNR and CDR2 is FQNEAQ (reference sequence). This CDR3 is CASSPPWAYTEAFF. The DNA for the CDR3 is TGTGCCAGCAGCCCCCCTTGGGCATACACTGAAGCTTTCTTT.

V gene TRBV29-1 combines with J gene TRBJ2-3; 9 bases line up with TRBD2. The CDR3 has 17 residues. CDR1 SQVTM and CDR2 ANQGSEA come from the germline V gene. V gave up 4 bases and J gave up 4 bases; unmatched junction bases: 15. This CDR3 reads CSVVGAGGPLGPDTQYF. For the CDR3, the DNA is TGCAGCGTTGTCGGTGCGGGAGGGCCTCTAGGCCCAGATACGCAGTATTTT.

The chain combines TRBV7-9 with TRBJ2-7; 7 bases align to TRBD1. This CDR3 is 14 amino acids long. J lost 3 bases, V lost 5 bases, and 7 bases had no gene match. Germline CDR1 is SEHNR and CDR2 is FQNEAQ (reference sequence). CDR3 DNA: TGTGCCAGCAGCCCGAAGACAGGGCTCTACGAGCAGTACTTC. This sequence encodes CASSPKTGLYEQYF.

The rearrangement joins TRBV30 to TRBJ2-5; D is possibly TRBD1 (6 bases). The CDR3 has 15 residues. Germline V gene lookup returns CDR1 GTSNPN and CDR2 SVGIG (reference sequence). Trimming cost V 4 bases and J 5 bases, with 20 bases left between them. The CDR3, as DNA: TGTGCCTGGAAAAATGGGGGCCTTGGGGTGGAGACCCAGTACTTC. This gives the protein CAWKNGGLGVETQYF.

V and J are TRBV7-2 and TRBJ2-7; TRBD1 might be the D (7 bases). This CDR3 has 14 residues. Trimming took off 6 bases at V and 5 bases at J, with 17 bases between the two ends. CDR1 and CDR2 from the germline V gene are SGHTA and FQGNSA. This chain's CDR3 is CASRFRGAYDEQYF. In nucleotides, the CDR3 is TGTGCCAGCAGATTCAGGGGGGCATACGACGAGCAGTACTTC.

This chain uses TRBV5-1 with TRBJ1-4, with 8 bases aligning to TRBD1. In germline, CDR1 is SGHRS, CDR2 YFSETQ. The CDR3 is made up of 16 amino acids. The V gene end was trimmed by 4 bases and the J gene end by 7 bases; junction bases not matched to a gene: 12. CDR3 in DNA: TGCGCCAGCAGCCCGGGAACAGGGGGATCGGGTGAAAAACTGTTTTTT. Translated: CASSPGTGGSGEKLFF. Full variable domain (remainder filled in from reference TRBV5-1 and TRBJ1-4): KAGVTQTPRYLIKTRGQQVTLSCSPISGHRSVSWYQQTPGQGLQFLFEYFSETQRNKGNFPGRFSGRQFSNSRSEMNVSTLELGDSALYLCASSPGTGGSGEKLFFGSGTQLSVL.

V usage is TRBV5-1 and J usage is TRBJ2-2; TRBD2 matches 8 bases. The CDR3 contains 16 residues. The junction had 8 bases not matched to a gene; V was cut back by 7 bases and J by 0 bases. CDR1 SGHRS and CDR2 YFSETQ come from the germline V gene. CDR3 loop: CASVPGGGANTGELFF. In DNA, the CDR3 is TGCGCCAGCGTACCCGGGGGGGGCGCGAACACCGGGGAGCTGTTTTTT.

The V and J genes are TRBV13 and TRBJ1-2; a weak D match, TRBD1 (5 bases). The germline V and J ends were trimmed by 4 bases and 0 bases, with 9 bases remaining between them. The V gene's germline CDR1 is PRHDT and CDR2 FYEKMQ (reference sequence). The length of the CDR3 is 14 residues. CDR3 residues: CASSYGTSNYGYTF. The CDR3 bases are TGTGCCAGCAGCTACGGGACTTCTAACTATGGCTACACCTTC.